A selection of T cell receptor beta chains follows, all from one sample in a study of blood T cell repertoires in COVID-19. Profiled with immunoSEQ multiplex PCR; TCRdb holds only in-frame clones, not every one. The data contain about 70,000 clones, about nine tenths of them seen just once; the ten biggest clones take up 5% to 6.5%. Sequences were obtained from peripheral blood. These receptors originate from a man over 45 with active COVID-19. The CDR3 runs from the conserved cysteine through the conserved F or W. A D gene is named only where the DNA matches it firmly. The size entry is marked missing in some rows and otherwise reads once, few, many or a size class.

>TRBV11-2|-|TRBJ2-4|16|-
TGTGCCAGCAGCTTAGTGGGGGGGCTCGCCAAAAACATTCAGTACTTC
CASSLVGGLAKNIQYF
>TRBV11-3|-|TRBJ2-7|15|-
TGTGCCAGCAGCTTAGCTATTGGAGGGAGATACGAGCAGTACTTC
CASSLAIGGRYEQYF
>TRBV5-8|-|TRBJ2-1|13|-
TGTGCCAGCAACAATCCCGGGAACAGCGCTCAGTTCTTC
CASNNPGNSAQFF
>TRBV9|-|TRBJ2-1|16|TRBD2
TGTGCCAGCAGCCCCCCCGGCGGGAGTTCCTACAATGAGCAGTTCTTC
CASSPPGGSSYNEQFF
>TRBV7-2|-|TRBJ2-7|15|TRBD2
TGTGCCAGCAGCTTCGGACTAGCGGGAGGACACGAGCAGTACTTC
CASSFGLAGGHEQYF
>TRBV9|-|TRBJ1-3|16|TRBD1
TGTGCCAGCAGCTCAGGACAGGGACGATCTGGAAACACCATATATTTT
CASSSGQGRSGNTIYF
>TRBV4-1|-|TRBJ1-1|12|-
TGCGCCAGCAGCTTAGAGGGGGAAAGAGCTTTCTTT
CASSLEGERAFF
>TRBV7-9|-|TRBJ1-2|15|TRBD1
TGTGCCAGCAGCGCTACAGGGGGCCTAAACTATGGCTACACCTTC
CASSATGGLNYGYTF
>TRBV5-4|few|TRBJ2-2|16|-
TGTGCCAGCAGCCCCGCGGCAGGGTACAACACCGGGGAGCTGTTTTTT
CASSPAAGYNTGELFF
>TRBV4-1|-|TRBJ2-3|16|TRBD2
TGCGCCAGCAACGTAAAGCTAGCGGGAGGCGGAGATACGCAGTATTTT
CASNVKLAGGGDTQYF
>TRBV19|-|TRBJ1-2|17|-
TGTGCCAGTAGTATAGCTTATGGCGGGGCAGCTAACTATGGCTACACCTTC
CASSIAYGGAANYGYTF
>TRBV30|-|TRBJ1-2|14|-
TGTGCCTGGACAGGCGTCCGGATGTCCTATGGCTACACCTTC
CAWTGVRMSYGYTF
>TRBV28|-|TRBJ1-5|13|-
TGTGCCAGCAGTTTAACAGCTCCCCAGCCCCAGCATTTT
CASSLTAPQPQHF
>TRBV3-1/TRBV3-2|once|TRBJ2-5|12|-
TGTGCCAGCAGGACAGACAAAGAGACCCAGTACTTC
CASRTDKETQYF
>TRBV25-1|few|TRBJ1-2|17|TRBD1
TGTGCCAGCAGTGATTCCCCGGGACAGGGGGCTAACTATGGCTACACCTTC
CASSDSPGQGANYGYTF
>TRBV18|-|TRBJ1-2|15|TRBD1
TGTGCCAGCTCACCACCGTCGGGACAGAGATCCGGCTACACCTTC
CASSPPSGQRSGYTF
>TRBV5-5|-|TRBJ2-5|14|TRBD2
TGTGCCAGCAGCCCGGGGACTAACCAAGAGACCCAGTACTTC
CASSPGTNQETQYF
>TRBV9|-|TRBJ2-7|12|-
TGTGCCAGCAGCCGGGCCACAGGAGAGCAGTACTTC
CASSRATGEQYF
>TRBV5-1|once|TRBJ2-1|12|-
TGCGCCAGCAGCCCCCAGGAACATGAGCAGTTCTTC
CASSPQEHEQFF
>TRBV15|once|TRBJ1-6|16|TRBD1
TGTGCCACCAGCAGAGTTCCCAGGGGGACGGAGTCACCCCTCCACTTT
CATSRVPRGTESPLHF
>TRBV7-8|-|TRBJ1-2|17|-
TGTGCCAGCAGCTTGGCCCTAGCGACCCAACCTGGAGGGGGCTACACCTTC
CASSLALATQPGGGYTF
>TRBV28|-|TRBJ2-1|15|TRBD2
TGTGCCAGCAGTCTTAGCGGGAGCGCCTACAATGAGCAGTTCTTC
CASSLSGSAYNEQFF
>TRBV5-6|-|TRBJ2-7|14|TRBD2
TGTGCCAGCAGCACAGCGGGAGGGCCCCACGAGCAGTACTTC
CASSTAGGPHEQYF
>TRBV7-2|-|TRBJ2-5|18|TRBD2
TGTGCCAGCAGCTTTGAGCCGGTTAGCGGGAGTGTGTGGGAGACCCAGTACTTC
CASSFEPVSGSVWETQYF
>TRBV6-6|-|TRBJ1-1|12|-
TGTGCCAGCAGTTTCACACAGGCTGAAGCTTTCTTT
CASSFTQAEAFF
>TRBV19|-|TRBJ1-1|17|TRBD1
TGTGCCAGTAGGACACTTAACAGGGGGAGGCTGAACACTGAAGCTTTCTTT
CASRTLNRGRLNTEAFF
>TRBV6-2/TRBV6-3|-|TRBJ2-1|15|TRBD2
TGTGCCAGCAGTTACCCCCGGGAGGCCTACAATGAGCAGTTCTTC
CASSYPREAYNEQFF
>TRBV28|-|TRBJ1-1|15|TRBD1
TGTGCCAGCAGTCCCGCGACAGGGATCGTCACTGAAGCTTTCTTT
CASSPATGIVTEAFF
>TRBV5-1|-|TRBJ2-2|14|TRBD2
TGCGCCAGCAGTCGTATAGCGGGTCAAGGGGAGCTGTTTTTT
CASSRIAGQGELFF
>TRBV19|-|TRBJ1-1|14|-
TGTGCCAGTACCCCAGGGGTAGGTAGTACTGAAGCTTTCTTT
CASTPGVGSTEAFF
>TRBV29-1|-|TRBJ1-2|14|TRBD1
TGCAGCGTTGAAGGACAGGGAGCTAACTATGGCTACACCTTC
CSVEGQGANYGYTF
>TRBV19|-|TRBJ2-7|16|-
TGTGCCAGTAGTATAAACATCCCCCCGGGGGCCTACGAGCAGTACTTC
CASSINIPPGAYEQYF
>TRBV3-1/TRBV3-2|-|TRBJ2-7|15|-
TGTGCCAGCAGCCAAGTTTGGGACACAGGCTACGAGCAGTACTTC
CASSQVWDTGYEQYF
>TRBV5-8|few|TRBJ1-6|15|-
TGTGCCAGCAGCGTTAAACAGTATACGGATTCACCCCTCCACTTT
CASSVKQYTDSPLHF
>TRBV4-1|-|TRBJ2-1|17|TRBD2
TGCGCCAGCAGCCAAGATCCACTAGCGGGAGCTAACAATGAGCAGTTCTTC
CASSQDPLAGANNEQFF